This T cell receptor beta chain was obtained from a study of shared clonotypes between healthy human individuals. The study, taken as a whole, reports: Naive subsets generally exceeded memory subsets in estimated richness. Sharing across a few donors was seen in roughly 5% of naive CD4 clonotypes.

V dropped 5 bases and J dropped 3 bases, with 8 bases sitting between them. From germline, CDR1 is KGHSH and CDR2 LQKENI. The CDR3 extends over 13 amino acids. A deep-level run was used for the assay. TCRdb's copy holds only in-frame clones and misses some; the assay was immunoSEQ multiplex PCR. The table shows 2 million to 3 million clones, with roughly nine tenths occurring only once. The investigators split CD4+ cells into a CD45RA+ naive subset and a CD45RA-negative memory subset. Comment on this clone: Its target is not known.

The rearrangement joins TRBV18 to TRBJ1-5; D unresolved. Sequencing was done on a sample of naive CD4+ T cells sorted from blood. The subset here: CD45RA+ positively selected. This receptor was taken from a man between 18 and 29 years old in good health. In nucleotides, the CDR3 is TGTGCCAGCTCAGCAGGAAACAATCAGCCCCAGCATTTT. Protein product: CASSAGNNQPQHF.